One sample yielded the 2 T cell receptor beta chains listed below, sequenced in a study of CD8+ T cells in alopecia areata. Sequencing templates came from extracted RNA that was reverse transcribed into cDNA. Measured with immunoSEQ multiplex PCR; TCRdb has only the in-frame clones, and not every one. The sample records approximately 210,000 clones, 66% being singletons. Treatment described: oral pan-JAK inhibitor, 5-10 mg twice daily. The specimen comprised CD4+ T cells sorted from blood, sampled at week 44, from a patient treated with tofacitinib. The receptors derive from a human donor with alopecia areata.

This rearrangement joins TRBV23-1 to TRBJ1-5; TRBD1 might be the D (6 bases). TRBV23-1 is known as an ORF, though its function is uncertain. The CDR3 has 16 amino acids. Trimming left V 6 bases short and J 2 bases short, with 17 bases between. CDR3 amino acids: CASRWGLGGCNQPQHF. CDR3 sequence (DNA): TGCGCCAGCAGATGGGGCCTCGGGGGCTGCAATCAGCCCCAGCATTTT.

This clone was picked up one time. The chain uses TRBV5-1 and TRBJ1-6, with D perhaps TRBD1 (5 bases). V was clipped by 0 bases and J by 9 bases, with 16 bases between them. The germline gives CDR1 SGHRS, CDR2 YFSETQ. The CDR3 runs 16 residues. The CDR3 region is CASSLVSQGLTSPLHF. CDR3 nucleotides: TGCGCCAGCAGCTTGGTTAGTCAGGGACTGACTTCACCCCTCCACTTT.